This T cell receptor (beta chain) was identified in a study of blood T cell repertoires in COVID-19. Overall study context: Italy, Spain and the United States were the sources of the convalescent and acute COVID-19 samples. T cells, B-cell-depleted T cells, or PBMCs supplied cDNA or gDNA.

J gave up 7 bases and V 10 bases, and 4 bases lay outside the gene matches. Germline V gene data show CDR1 as ENHRY and CDR2 as SYGVKD. The CDR3 spans 13 residues. Per the original methods: Counts of nucleated cells, estimated from reference gene primer amplification, were obtained. Some clones are missing from TCRdb's copy, which holds only in-frame ones; the method was immunoSEQ multiplex PCR. That table supplies the V and J calls and clone size; D and trimming were determined from the DNA. Here the sample spans some 140,000 clones, roughly 80% being singletons. The sequence was collected from a woman aged 55-69 years with acute or convalescent COVID-19. Sequencing used peripheral blood. The V call is TRBV10-3, the J call TRBJ1-6, with 10 bases aligning to TRBD1. For the CDR3, the DNA is TGTGCCACCGGACAGGGGGTGAATTCACCCCTCCACTTT. This codes for CATGQGVNSPLHF.